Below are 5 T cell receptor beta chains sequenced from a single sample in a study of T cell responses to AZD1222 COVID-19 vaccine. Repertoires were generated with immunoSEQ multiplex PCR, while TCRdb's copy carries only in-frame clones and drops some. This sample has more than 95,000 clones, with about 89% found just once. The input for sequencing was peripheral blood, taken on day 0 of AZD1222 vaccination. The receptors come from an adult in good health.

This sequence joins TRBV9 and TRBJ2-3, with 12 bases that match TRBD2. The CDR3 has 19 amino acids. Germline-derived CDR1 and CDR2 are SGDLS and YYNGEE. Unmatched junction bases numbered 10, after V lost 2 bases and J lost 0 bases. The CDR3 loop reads CASSVSGTSGFPSTDTQYF. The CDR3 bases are TGTGCCAGCAGCGTCTCCGGGACTAGCGGGTTTCCTAGCACAGATACGCAGTATTTT.

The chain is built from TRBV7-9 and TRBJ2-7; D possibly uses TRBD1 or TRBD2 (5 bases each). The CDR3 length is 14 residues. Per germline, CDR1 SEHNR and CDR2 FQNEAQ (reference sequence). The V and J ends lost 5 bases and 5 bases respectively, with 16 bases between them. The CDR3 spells CASSPQAGTDEQYF. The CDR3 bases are TGTGCCAGCAGCCCACAAGCAGGGACGGACGAGCAGTACTTC. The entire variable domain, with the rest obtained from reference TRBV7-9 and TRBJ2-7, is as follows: DTGVSQNPRHKITKRGQNVTFRCDPISEHNRLYWYRQTLGQGPEFLTYFQNEAQLEKSRLLSDRFSAERPKGSFSTLEIQRTEQGDSAMYLCASSPQAGTDEQYFGPGTRLTVT.

As DNA, the CDR3 is TGTGCCAGCAGCTTAAGCGGGAGAAAAGGCAATGAGCAGTTCTTC. It yields the protein CASSLSGRKGNEQFF. The chain links TRBV7-2 to TRBJ2-1; 8 nucleotides agree with TRBD2. The V and J ends lost 2 bases and 6 bases, in that order; junction bases with no gene match: 6. The CDR3 extends over 15 amino acids. Per germline, CDR1 SGHTA and CDR2 FQGNSA.

The CDR3 loop reads CASSRSGAPPGELFF. The CDR3 DNA reads TGTGCCAGCTCCCGGAGCGGGGCCCCCCCCGGGGAGCTGTTTTTT. This chain connects TRBV18 to TRBJ2-2; 7 bases match TRBD2. V was pared by 6 bases and J by 6 bases, with 10 bases of the junction left unmatched. This CDR3 is built from 15 residues. CDR1 and CDR2 (germline): KGHSH, LQKENI.

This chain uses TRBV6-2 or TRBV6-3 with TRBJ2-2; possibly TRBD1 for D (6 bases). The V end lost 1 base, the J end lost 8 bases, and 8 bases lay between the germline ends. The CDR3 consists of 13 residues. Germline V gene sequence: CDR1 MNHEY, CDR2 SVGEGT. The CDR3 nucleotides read TGTGCCAGCAGTTACTACACAGGGGGGGAGCTGTTTTTT. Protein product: CASSYYTGGELFF.